The entry that follows covers one T cell receptor beta chain sequence. The data were obtained in a study of shared clonotypes between healthy human individuals. In the study overall: Donors were a couple of women and a few men aged 18 to 49.

CDR3 length equals 17 residues. The V gene's germline CDR1 is KGHSH and CDR2 LQKENI. The V and J ends lost 3 bases and 0 bases respectively, with 16 bases between them. TCRdb's copy holds only in-frame clones and misses some; the assay was immunoSEQ multiplex PCR. The sample carries about 1.5 million clones, roughly 96% recorded once. The sample comprised naive CD4+ T cells sorted from blood. The subset was: CD45RA+ positively selected. This sequence joins TRBV18 and TRBJ2-3; D is unclear. This TCR came from a young man in good health. CDR3 sequence reads: CASSPIRAPTSTDTQYF. The CDR3 DNA follows: TGTGCCAGCTCACCCATTAGGGCGCCAACTAGCACAGATACGCAGTATTTT.